This T cell receptor (beta chain) was recovered during a study of blood T cell repertoires in COVID-19 (dated by TCRdb to the early 2020s). Regarding the complete study: Samples covering the acute and convalescent phases of COVID-19 were provided by collaborators in the United States, Italy and Spain. The material from the prospective study consisted of cDNA or gDNA derived from T cells, B-cell-depleted T cells, or PBMCs. Subjects who had been exposed to COVID-19, were actively infected with it, or had recovered from it provided the deeply sampled blood TCRbeta repertoires that made up the dataset. The repertoires were released in a freely available public database meant as a resource for research on the immune response to SARS-CoV-2. The samples were drawn from the first 160 participants of the ongoing ImmuneRACE study and from 1,254 subjects provided by 6 global collaborators. Sample metadata almost always included a de-identified subject ID, COVID-19 status, age in years and sex. Where available, HLA class I and class II types were taken from metadata supplied by the sample provider and were not determined by assay-based typing. What the work shows at the level of the full study, not this receptor alone: Clinical and demographic metadata were provided uncurated, with the amount varying by source and participant.

Notes on this clone: The target of this receptor is not known. No base quality information exists; no much larger clone differs at one position.

TCRbeta CDR3 regions were amplified from genomic DNA using the immunoSEQ Assay, a bias-controlled multiplex PCR. Per the authors' processing: The number of nucleated cells in each sample was estimated by amplification of reference gene primers within the assay. To quantify the absolute abundance of each unique TCRbeta CDR3 rearrangement, sequence reads were collapsed and filtered. For each sample, productive Simpson clonality was calculated as the square root of Simpson's diversity index over productive rearrangements. In its TCRdb copy, this immuneACCESS table keeps in-frame sequences only and misses some clones. Where compared with another copy, unresolved V genes explain less than half of these, and the others have no known cause. From that table come the V and J calls and clone size; the DNA was used to work out D and trimming. In all, the sample holds roughly 160,000 clones, and approximately 90% of those were seen once. Jointly, the top ten make up around 0.99% of the sample.

Whole blood was collected in K2EDTA tubes by collaborating institutions according to the institutions' own protocols. For TCRbeta analysis, collaborators shipped samples as frozen whole blood, isolated PBMCs, or DNA extracted from either of those sample types. The CDR3, cysteine through phenylalanine, is 16 amino acids long. Just the 48-base CDR3 DNA is kept, in frame starting at base 1. The CDR1 and CDR2 encoded by the germline V gene are SNHLY and FYNNEI. V ends up 10 bases short and J 0 bases short, with an unmatched junction base count of 14. The TCR sequence derives from a man aged 18 to 29 with acute or convalescent COVID-19. What was sequenced was peripheral blood. The chain is encoded by TRBV2 joined to TRBJ1-1; 7 nucleotides in the junction match TRBD1. The DNA reads TGTGCCAACCCTAACGGGACAGACTTCATGAACACTGAAGCTTTCTTT. It specifies CANPNGTDFMNTEAFF.